The T cell receptor beta chain described here comes from a study of blood T cell repertoires in COVID-19. The table came from immunoSEQ multiplex PCR; TCRdb's copy has only in-frame clones and leaves some out. The sample has around 170,000 clones; over 90% are singletons. Trimming left V 3 bases short and J 11 bases short, with 14 bases between. Germline-derived CDR1 and CDR2 are SGHAT and FQNNGV. CDR3 size: 14 residues. Input material: peripheral blood. J is TRBJ1-6 and V is TRBV11-2; no definite D call. The sequence was obtained from a man aged 50 to 60 with acute or convalescent COVID-19. CDR3 DNA sequence: TGTGCCAGCAGCTTTGGCGGGCCAGCGACACCCCTCCACTTT. It is translated as CASSFGGPATPLHF.